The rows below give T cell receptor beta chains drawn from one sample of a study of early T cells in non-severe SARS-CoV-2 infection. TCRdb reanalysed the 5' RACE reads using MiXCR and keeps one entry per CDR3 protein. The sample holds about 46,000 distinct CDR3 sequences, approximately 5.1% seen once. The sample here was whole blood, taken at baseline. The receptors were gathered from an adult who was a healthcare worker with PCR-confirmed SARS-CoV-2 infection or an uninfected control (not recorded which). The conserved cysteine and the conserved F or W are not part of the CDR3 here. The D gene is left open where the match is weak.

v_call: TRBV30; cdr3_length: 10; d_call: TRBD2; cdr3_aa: AWSVSSGDQC
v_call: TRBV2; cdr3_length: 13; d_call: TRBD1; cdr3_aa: ASRSDRGPYNEQF
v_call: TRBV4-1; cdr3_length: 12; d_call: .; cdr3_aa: ASSQTHEDTEAF
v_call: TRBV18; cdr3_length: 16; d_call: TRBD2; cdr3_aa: ASSPTTSGSSLHNEQF
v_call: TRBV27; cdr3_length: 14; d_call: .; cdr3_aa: ASSPEGQQSSYEQY
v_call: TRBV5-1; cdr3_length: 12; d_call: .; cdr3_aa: ASSLRPGANVLT
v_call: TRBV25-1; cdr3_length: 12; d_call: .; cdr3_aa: ASSEYGGDDEQF
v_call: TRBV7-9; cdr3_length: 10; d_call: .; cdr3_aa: ASSPTESPLH
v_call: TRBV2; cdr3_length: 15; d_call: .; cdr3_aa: ASRAPGGVLAKNIQY
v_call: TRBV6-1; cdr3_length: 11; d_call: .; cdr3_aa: ASSERDSGEQF
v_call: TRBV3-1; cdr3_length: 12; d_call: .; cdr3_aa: ASSQGEGPLEQY
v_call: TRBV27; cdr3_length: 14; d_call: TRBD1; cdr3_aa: ASSNPLRDRANTQY
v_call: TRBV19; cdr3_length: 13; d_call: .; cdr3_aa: ASSIFAEGSGELF
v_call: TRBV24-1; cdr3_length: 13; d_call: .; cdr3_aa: ATSDSDTGRNEQF
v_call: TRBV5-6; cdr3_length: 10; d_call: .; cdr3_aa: ARRRSPYEQY
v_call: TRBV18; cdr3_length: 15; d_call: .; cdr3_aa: ASSHKDPNRGGDEQF
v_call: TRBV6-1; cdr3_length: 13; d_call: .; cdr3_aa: ASSEDEGNYNEQF
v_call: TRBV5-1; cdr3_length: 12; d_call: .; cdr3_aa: ASSLGVEGYGYT
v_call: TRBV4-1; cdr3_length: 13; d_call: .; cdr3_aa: ASSQVLVSSYGYT
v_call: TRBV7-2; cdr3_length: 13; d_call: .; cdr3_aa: ASSSAGERYTEAF
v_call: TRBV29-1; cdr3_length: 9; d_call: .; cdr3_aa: SVRQGNEQY
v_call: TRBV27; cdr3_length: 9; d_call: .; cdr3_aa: ASRGGNEQY
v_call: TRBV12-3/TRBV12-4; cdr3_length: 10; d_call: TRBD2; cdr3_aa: ATSIGAGEQY
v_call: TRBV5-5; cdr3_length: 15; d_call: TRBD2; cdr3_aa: ASSLGPPGLGTYEQY
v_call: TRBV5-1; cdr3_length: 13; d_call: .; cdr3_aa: ASSLMTVPSYEQY
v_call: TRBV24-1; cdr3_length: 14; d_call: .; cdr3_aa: ATSDFGEAGANVLT